Only a few counts were recorded for the clone carrying this T cell receptor (beta chain). Its antigen is undetermined. The junction differs from germline at one of its ends, possibly a read error. Regarding time point: persistent/refractory GD, antithyroid drugs over 5 years with positive TRAb. PBMCs provided the RNA from which the TCR library was made. The data stem from a study of regulatory T cells in long-lasting Graves disease. Background on the study: Persistence in Graves' disease required over 5 years of antithyroid drugs plus positive TSH receptor antibodies. Findings and limits, study-wide: Persistent disease was associated with favored TRBV28 usage and with favored use of TRBJ1-2 and TRBJ2-5.

The CDR3 loop spans 15 amino acids. Germline CDR1 and CDR2: MDHEN and SYDVKM. Assembly of TCR beta libraries relied on iRepertoire HTBI primers together with Arm-PCR of CDR3 regions. TCRdb processed the multiplex PCR reads anew with MiXCR; each CDR3 protein has one entry. The sample comprises roughly 300,000 distinct CDR3 sequences, 20% to 25% of which are singletons, and 56% rests with the top ten. This sequence joins TRBV28 and TRBJ2-7; 13 bases fit TRBD2. The sequenced sample was peripheral blood mononuclear cells (PBMCs), obtained when the disease was refractory, from a patient treated with antithyroid drugs. This sequence originates from a female donor with Graves disease. In DNA, the CDR3 is TGTGCCAACTCGGCCCAATCGGGACTAGCGGGACACCAAGGCTTC. It codes for CANSAQSGLAGHQGF.